This T cell receptor (beta chain) was identified in a study of blood T cell repertoires in COVID-19. The wider study: Samples representing acute and convalescent COVID-19 were sourced from the United States, Italy and Spain.

The CDR3 has 18 amino acids. In germline, CDR1 is SGHVS, CDR2 FNYEAQ. The J segment lost 0 bases and the V segment lost 8 bases, leaving 14 bases of the junction unmatched. In the original analysis: Quantification of nucleated cells was approximated via reference gene primer amplification. The method was immunoSEQ multiplex PCR; TCRdb's version includes in-frame clones alone and lacks a portion of them. Clonal size and the V and J genes are those of that table, whereas D and trimming came from the DNA. The repertoire holds around 130,000 clones, with roughly 83% as singletons. The chain links TRBV7-6 to TRBJ2-1, with 9 bases that match TRBD1. Specimen: peripheral blood. The clonotype comes from a woman aged 80 or older with acute or convalescent COVID-19. The CDR3 loop reads CASLPGQGPPSSYNEQFF. CDR3 DNA sequence: TGTGCCAGCTTGCCGGGACAGGGCCCTCCTAGCTCCTACAATGAGCAGTTCTTC.